One sample yielded the 26 T cell receptor beta chains listed below, sequenced in a study of pediatric ulcerative colitis. Only in-frame clones appear in the TCRdb table, and some are missing; sequencing was by immunoSEQ multiplex PCR. In the table there are tens of thousands of clones, over 80% of which are singletons. Specimen: blood. The receptors originated from a boy aged 5 to 17 who was a control in a study of pediatric ulcerative colitis.

This chain links TRBV25-1 with TRBJ2-1; 7 bases agree with TRBD2. J gave up 4 bases and V 6 bases, and 12 bases lay outside the gene matches. This CDR3 has 16 residues. Germline V gives CDR1 MGHDK, CDR2 SYGVNS. The CDR3 loop reads CASSPPGGGPYNEQFF. CDR3 in DNA: TGTGCCAGCAGCCCACCCGGGGGAGGGCCATACAATGAGCAGTTCTTC.

The chain couples TRBV7-2 to TRBJ1-4; D may be TRBD1 (5 bases). The V end lost 5 bases, the J end lost 8 bases, and 21 bases lay between the germline ends. Germline CDR1 reads SGHTA; CDR2 reads FQGNSA. The CDR3 is made up of 16 amino acids. The CDR3 loop reads CASSKHSGEGGEKLFF. The CDR3 DNA reads TGTGCCAGCAGCAAACATTCGGGGGAGGGTGGGGAAAAACTGTTTTTT. Supplemented by reference TRBV7-2 and TRBJ1-4, the full variable domain reads GAGVSQSPSNKVTEKGKDVELRCDPISGHTALYWYRQSLGQGLEFLIYFQGNSAPDKSGLPSDRFSAERTGGSVSTLTIQRTQQEDSAVYLCASSKHSGEGGEKLFFGSGTQLSVL.

This clone has a single count. The chain combines TRBV25-1 with TRBJ2-1; 8 bases agree with TRBD2. V was pared by 4 bases and J by 5 bases, with 7 bases of the junction left unmatched. Germline-derived CDR1 and CDR2 are MGHDK and SYGVNS. CDR3 size: 15 residues. The CDR3, as DNA: TGTGCCAGCAGTGCCACTAGCGGCCATAACAATGAGCAGTTCTTC. The encoded protein is CASSATSGHNNEQFF.

V and J are TRBV28 and TRBJ2-1, with TRBD2 identical over 8 bases. Looked up from germline, CDR1 is MDHEN and CDR2 is SYDVKM. The J segment lost 4 bases and the V segment lost 5 bases, leaving 7 bases of the junction unmatched. The CDR3 covers 15 residues. Written as DNA, the CDR3 is TGTGCCAGCAGTCCCCGGGTAGCGGGATACAATGAGCAGTTCTTC. Encoded protein: CASSPRVAGYNEQFF.

The chain has TRBV9 and TRBJ2-2; no clear D. Germline V gene data show CDR1 as SGDLS and CDR2 as YYNGEE. The CDR3 extends over 12 amino acids. The V end lost 2 bases, the J end lost 7 bases, and 6 bases lay between the germline ends. The CDR3 DNA reads TGTGCCAGCAGCGTTTCTAGCGGGGAGCTGTTTTTT. Its translation: CASSVSSGELFF.

The CDR3 coding sequence is TGCGCCAGCAGCTTGGCCCTAGGGACTTCAGGGGAGCTGTTTTTT. It yields the protein CASSLALGTSGELFF. This chain uses TRBV5-1 with TRBJ2-2, with a weak D call TRBD2 (6 bases). The length of the CDR3 is 15 residues. Trimming stripped 0 bases from V and 8 bases from J, with 14 bases between. Germline values: CDR1 SGHRS, CDR2 YFSETQ.

This clone occurred a few times. V gene TRBV6-4 combines with J gene TRBJ2-2; no clear D. The length of the CDR3 is 13 residues. CDR1 and CDR2 from the germline V gene are MRHNA and SNTAGT. V was cut by 4 bases and J by 1 base, with 4 bases left in between. CDR3 sequence reads: CASSAGNTGELFF. CDR3 nucleotides: TGTGCCAGCAGTGCAGGGAACACCGGGGAGCTGTTTTTT.

This chain joins TRBV7-2 and TRBJ2-3; D is unresolved. V was clipped by 4 bases and J by 2 bases, with 10 bases between them. Per germline, CDR1 SGHTA and CDR2 FQGNSA. This CDR3 spans 14 amino acids. This CDR3 is CASSSKLITDTQYF. CDR3 sequence (DNA): TGTGCCAGCAGCTCAAAACTCATCACAGATACGCAGTATTTT.

This chain connects TRBV6-1 to TRBJ1-2, with 8 bases that match TRBD1. Germline CDR1 and CDR2: MNHNS and SASEGT. With V trimmed by 6 bases and J by 4 bases, 4 bases remained unmatched. The CDR3 consists of 13 residues. CDR3 amino acids: CASSTQGAYGYTF. In nucleotides, the CDR3 is TGTGCCAGCAGCACCCAGGGGGCCTATGGCTACACCTTC.

The chain carries TRBV27 and TRBJ1-6; D is uncertain. Germline-derived CDR1 and CDR2 are MNHEY and SMNVEV (reference sequence). The CDR3 contains 15 residues. V was trimmed by 5 bases and J by 8 bases, leaving 16 bases between them. This CDR3 is CASSLLSGRYSPLHF. In DNA form, the CDR3 reads TGTGCCAGCAGTCTCCTTTCGGGCCGCTATTCACCCCTCCACTTT.

The V call is TRBV19, the J call TRBJ1-1; TRBD1 might be the D (5 bases). V lost 5 bases and J lost 9, with 10 bases in between. Germline CDR1 and CDR2: LNHDA and SQIVND (reference sequence). The CDR3 is 11 residues long. The DNA of the CDR3 is TGTGCCAGTAGTCTGGGGGAGAAAGCTTTCTTT. It is translated as CASSLGEKAFF.

J is TRBJ2-7 and V is TRBV6-5; TRBD2 agrees at 7 bases. Germline-derived CDR1 and CDR2 are MNHEY and SVGAGI. The CDR3 is made up of 14 amino acids. V trimming: 2 bases; J trimming: 3 bases; junction bases outside the gene matches: 4. The CDR3 loop is CASSYSGTDYEQYF. CDR3 in DNA: TGTGCCAGCAGTTACAGCGGGACCGACTACGAGCAGTACTTC.

This clone was counted a single time. J is TRBJ2-7 and V is TRBV28; D gene unclear. Germline assignment: CDR1 MDHEN and CDR2 SYDVKM. CDR3 length equals 15 residues. Trimming left V 8 bases short and J 3 bases short, with 20 bases between. The CDR3 reads CASDGIGPRGYEQYF. In nucleotides, the CDR3 is TGTGCCAGCGACGGAATCGGGCCCCGCGGCTACGAGCAGTACTTC. Complete variable domain (other parts from reference TRBV28 and TRBJ2-7): DVKVTQSSRYLVKRTGEKVFLECVQDMDHENMFWYRQDPGLGLRLIYFSYDVKMKEKGDIPEGYSVSREKKERFSLILESASTNQTSMYLCASDGIGPRGYEQYFGPGTRLTVT.

The V gene is TRBV6-4, the J gene TRBJ2-3; the match to TRBD2 covers 11 bases. Germline trimming cut 7 bases from V and 4 bases from J; bases unmatched to any gene: 7. CDR1 and CDR2 from the germline V gene are MRHNA and SNTAGT. The CDR3 runs 15 residues. The CDR3 sequence: CASKATSGTADTQYF. For the CDR3, the DNA is TGTGCCAGCAAGGCGACTAGCGGGACGGCAGATACGCAGTATTTT.

The chain couples TRBV9 to TRBJ2-3; D possibly corresponds to TRBD2 (6 bases). Per germline, CDR1 SGDLS and CDR2 YYNGEE. Trimming pared 1 base from V and 2 bases from J, leaving 8 bases between. This CDR3 spans 14 amino acids. CDR3 sequence: CASSVRLDTDTQYF. Here the CDR3 DNA reads TGTGCCAGCAGCGTAAGACTAGACACAGATACGCAGTATTTT.

V usage is TRBV6-5 and J usage is TRBJ1-6, with 8 positions matching TRBD1. The V gene's germline CDR1 is MNHEY and CDR2 SVGAGI. The V and J ends lost 6 bases and 9 bases, in that order; junction bases with no gene match: 4. CDR3 length: 13 amino acids. CDR3: CASSRDRGSPLHF. DNA for the CDR3: TGTGCCAGCAGCCGTGACAGGGGTTCACCCCTCCACTTT.

The chain joins TRBV6-6 to TRBJ1-1; possible D gene TRBD1, 6 bases. Trimming shortened V by 2 bases and J by 4 bases, and 14 bases separated the two germline ends. Germline V CDR1 and CDR2: MNHNY, SVGAGI (reference sequence). The CDR3 length is 15 residues. The CDR3 loop is CASSYAGEWGTEAFF. CDR3 coding DNA: TGTGCCAGCAGTTACGCAGGGGAATGGGGCACTGAAGCTTTCTTT.

The rearrangement joins TRBV4-3 to TRBJ1-2, with no clear D. Germline CDR1 and CDR2: LGHNA and YSLEER. This CDR3 region has 12 residues. V was clipped by 8 bases and J by 7 bases, with 14 bases between them. CDR3 sequence: CASHGLEGGYTF. The CDR3 coding sequence is TGCGCCAGCCACGGCCTTGAGGGTGGCTACACCTTC.

The V gene is TRBV14, the J gene TRBJ2-7, with D possibly TRBD2 on 7 matching bases. Germline V lookup: CDR1 SGHDN, CDR2 FVKESK. This CDR3 is 14 amino acids long. Trimming shortened V by 4 bases and J by 5 bases, and 15 bases separated the two germline ends. The CDR3 reads CASSRGGSVDEQYF. CDR3 bases: TGTGCCAGCAGCCGGGGGGGCTCCGTCGACGAGCAGTACTTC.

V and J are TRBV5-1 and TRBJ2-2; the match to TRBD2 covers 13 bases. Germline CDR1 and CDR2: SGHRS and YFSETQ. The CDR3 sequence is 16 residues long. After removal of 4 bases from V and 5 bases from J, the junction contained 5 bases not matched to a gene. CDR3 sequence: CASSGGLAGSTGELFF. CDR3 nucleotides: TGCGCCAGCAGCGGGGGACTAGCGGGAAGTACCGGGGAGCTGTTTTTT.

The genes are TRBV30 and TRBJ2-2; 7 bases agree with TRBD1. With 3 bases clipped from V and 2 bases from J, the junction kept 6 bases outside the gene matches. Germline-derived CDR1 and CDR2 are GTSNPN and SVGIG (reference sequence). This CDR3 is 15 amino acids long. Written as DNA, the CDR3 is TGTGCCTGGAGACTCCGGGACAGAAACACCGGGGAGCTGTTTTTT. It specifies CAWRLRDRNTGELFF.

In its sample, this clone was seen a few times. The rearrangement uses TRBV7-8 and TRBJ1-5; D unresolved. Germline loops: CDR1 SGHVS, CDR2 FQNEAQ. This CDR3 has 16 residues. Trimming took 0 bases from V and 3 from J, leaving 12 bases between them. CDR3 DNA: TGTGCCAGCAGCTTAGCGCGACCGCCGAACAATCAGCCCCAGCATTTT. It encodes CASSLARPPNNQPQHF.

The chain joins TRBV7-8 to TRBJ2-1; tentative D call: TRBD1 (6 bases). Per the germline V gene, CDR1 is SGHVS and CDR2 is FQNEAQ. The CDR3 loop spans 16 amino acids. Trimming pared 5 bases from V and 2 bases from J, leaving 16 bases between. CDR3 protein: CASSQLPGHTYNEQFF. The CDR3 DNA is TGTGCCAGCAGCCAATTACCGGGACACACCTACAATGAGCAGTTCTTC.

The chain uses TRBV7-6 and TRBJ2-5; D gene unclear. This CDR3 comprises 13 residues. Between the trimmed V and J ends, which lost 5 bases and 1 base, there was a span of 8 bases. Looked up from germline, CDR1 is SGHVS and CDR2 is FNYEAQ. The CDR3 DNA sequence: TGTGCCAGCAGCGAACTTTCCCAAGAGACCCAGTACTTC. The encoded protein is CASSELSQETQYF.

The CDR3 bases are TGCGCCAGCAGCCACTTAACAGGGGCGCTTGAAAAACTGTTTTTT. This sequence encodes CASSHLTGALEKLFF. V gene TRBV4-1 combines with J gene TRBJ1-4; TRBD1 aligns across 7 bases. Germline V gene lookup returns CDR1 MGHRA and CDR2 YSYEKL. The junction had 8 bases not matched to a gene; V was cut back by 3 bases and J by 7 bases. The CDR3 runs 15 residues.

V and J are TRBV30 and TRBJ1-6, with 7 positions matching TRBD1. V trimming: 2 bases; J trimming: 8 bases; junction bases outside the gene matches: 3. CDR1 and CDR2 from the germline V gene are GTSNPN and SVGIG (reference sequence). This CDR3 is 13 amino acids long. CDR3 sequence (DNA): TGTGCCTGGAGTCTCAGGGGGGATTCACCCCTCCACTTT. Translating gives CAWSLRGDSPLHF.